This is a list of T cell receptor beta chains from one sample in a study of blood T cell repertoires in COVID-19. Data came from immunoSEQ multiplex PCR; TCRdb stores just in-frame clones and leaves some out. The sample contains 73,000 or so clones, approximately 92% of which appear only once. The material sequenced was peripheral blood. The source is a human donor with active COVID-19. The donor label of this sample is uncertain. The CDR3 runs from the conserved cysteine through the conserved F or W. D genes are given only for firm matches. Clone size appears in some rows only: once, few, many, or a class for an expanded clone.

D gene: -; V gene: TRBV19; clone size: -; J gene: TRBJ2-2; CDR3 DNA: TGTGCCAGTAGTACAGGGGCGTTGAACACCGGGGAGCTGTTTTTT; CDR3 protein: CASSTGALNTGELFF
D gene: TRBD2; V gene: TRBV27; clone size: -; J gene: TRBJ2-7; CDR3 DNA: TGTGCCAGCAGTTTAGTGGGCGGGAGAGTCAACGAGCAGTACTTC; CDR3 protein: CASSLVGGRVNEQYF
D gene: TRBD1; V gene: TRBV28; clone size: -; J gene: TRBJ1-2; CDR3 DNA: TGTGCCAGCACAGGACAGGGGGCTTACTATGGCTACACCTTC; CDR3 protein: CASTGQGAYYGYTF
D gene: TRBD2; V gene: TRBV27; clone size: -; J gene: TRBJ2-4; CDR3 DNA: TGTGCCAGCAGTTTGGGTAACCCCGGACTAGCGGGAGTAGGCATTCAGTACTTC; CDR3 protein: CASSLGNPGLAGVGIQYF
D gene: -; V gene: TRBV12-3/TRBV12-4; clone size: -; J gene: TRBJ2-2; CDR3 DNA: TGTGCCAGCACGGACAGCTTCACCGGGGAGCTGTTTTTT; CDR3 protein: CASTDSFTGELFF
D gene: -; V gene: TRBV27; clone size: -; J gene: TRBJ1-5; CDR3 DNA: TGTGCCAGCAGTCCTATTCCAGGCAGGAGGAGCAATCAGCCCCAGCATTTT; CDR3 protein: CASSPIPGRRSNQPQHF
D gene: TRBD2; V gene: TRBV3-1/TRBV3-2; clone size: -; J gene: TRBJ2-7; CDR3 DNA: TGTGCCAGCAGCCAAATTCGGGGGGGCGAGCAGTACTTC; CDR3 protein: CASSQIRGGEQYF
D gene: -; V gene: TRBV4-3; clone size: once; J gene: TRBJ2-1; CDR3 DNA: TGCGCCAGCAGCCAGGAAGCGGTATACAATGAGCAGTTCTTC; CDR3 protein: CASSQEAVYNEQFF
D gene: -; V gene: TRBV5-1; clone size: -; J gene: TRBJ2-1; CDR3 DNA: TGCGCCAGCAGCTTGCGCCAGACTAGTCCTGAGCAGTTCTTC; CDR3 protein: CASSLRQTSPEQFF
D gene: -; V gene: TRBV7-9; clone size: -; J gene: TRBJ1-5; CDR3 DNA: TGTGCCAGCAGCTTAGAAGGCGGCCTGAGCAATCAGCCCCAGCATTTT; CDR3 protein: CASSLEGGLSNQPQHF
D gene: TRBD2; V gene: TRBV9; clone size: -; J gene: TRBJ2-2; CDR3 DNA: TGTGCCAGCCAGGGACTAGCGGGGCTCCAGGTCCCCGGGGAGCTGTTTTTT; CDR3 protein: CASQGLAGLQVPGELFF
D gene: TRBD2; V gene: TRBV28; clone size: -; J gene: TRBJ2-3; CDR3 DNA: TGTGCCAGCAGACCATCGGCGGGGGGGAGGACAGATACGCAGTATTTT; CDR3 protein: CASRPSAGGRTDTQYF
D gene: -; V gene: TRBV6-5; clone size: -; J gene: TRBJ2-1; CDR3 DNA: TGTGCCAGCAGTCCTGATCGGGACTCCTACAATGAGCAGTTCTTC; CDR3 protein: CASSPDRDSYNEQFF
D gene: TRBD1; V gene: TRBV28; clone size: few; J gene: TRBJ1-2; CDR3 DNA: TGTGCCAGCAGTTTAGGTGGACAGGGTGACTATGGCTACACCTTC; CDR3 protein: CASSLGGQGDYGYTF
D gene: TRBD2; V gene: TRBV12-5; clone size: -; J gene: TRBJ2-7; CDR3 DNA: TGTGCTAGTGGTTTGGATCTAGCGGGCGAGCAGTACTTC; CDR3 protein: CASGLDLAGEQYF
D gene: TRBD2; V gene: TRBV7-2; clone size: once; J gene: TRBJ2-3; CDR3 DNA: TGTGCCAGCAGCCCCCCCCAAAGCGGGGACACAGATACGCAGTATTTT; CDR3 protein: CASSPPQSGDTDTQYF
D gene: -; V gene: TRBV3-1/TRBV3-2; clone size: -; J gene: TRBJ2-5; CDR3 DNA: TGTGCCAGCAGAAACGCAGGGAAAGAGACCCAGTACTTC; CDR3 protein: CASRNAGKETQYF
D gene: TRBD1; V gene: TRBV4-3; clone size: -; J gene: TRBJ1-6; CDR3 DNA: TGCGCCAGCAGCGGGGACAGGTTCAATTCACCCCTCCACTTT; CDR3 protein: CASSGDRFNSPLHF
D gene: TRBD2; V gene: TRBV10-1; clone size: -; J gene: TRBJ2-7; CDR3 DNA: TGCGCCAGCAGTGGCCCTCCTGGTGCGGCCGGACTAGCGCCGAGCTCCTACGAGCAGTACTTC; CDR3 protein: CASSGPPGAAGLAPSSYEQYF
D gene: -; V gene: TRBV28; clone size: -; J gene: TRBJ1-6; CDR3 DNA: TGTGCCAGCACCACGACAGGAAGCTCCTATAATTCACCCCTCCACTTT; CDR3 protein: CASTTTGSSYNSPLHF
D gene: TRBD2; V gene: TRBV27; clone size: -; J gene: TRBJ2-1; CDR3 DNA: TGTGCCAGCAGAACACTAGCGGGAGGTTACAATGAGCAGTTCTTC; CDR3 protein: CASRTLAGGYNEQFF